This TCR beta chain is drawn from a study of human thymus T cells. Overall study results and limits: V and J gene usage appeared biased in thymic and blood repertoires. Related studies noted strongly shared thymic repertoires across unrelated people.

During corrective heart surgery, resections were taken, and the thymus tissue came from them. Among the donors, all were healthy Finnish infants having corrective surgery for congenital heart defects. TCRdb keeps only in-frame clones here, not all; method: immunoSEQ multiplex PCR. The repertoire consists of around 130,000 clones, with just under 95% occurring once and the leading ten covering 0.02% to 0.03%. Points on this clone: Its antigen is undetermined.

The CDR3 runs to 16 residues. Trimming left V 2 bases short and J 2 bases short, with 16 bases between. The germline gives CDR1 LGHNA, CDR2 YNFKEQ. The gene calls are TRBV4-2 and TRBJ2-7, with D possibly TRBD1 on 6 matching bases. The receptor was isolated from a boy less than two years old with a congenital heart defect but otherwise immunologically healthy. The sample was thymus tissue. The CDR3 loop reads CASSQIRQARAYEQYF. The CDR3 region has the DNA TGTGCCAGCAGCCAAATAAGACAGGCCAGGGCCTACGAGCAGTACTTC.